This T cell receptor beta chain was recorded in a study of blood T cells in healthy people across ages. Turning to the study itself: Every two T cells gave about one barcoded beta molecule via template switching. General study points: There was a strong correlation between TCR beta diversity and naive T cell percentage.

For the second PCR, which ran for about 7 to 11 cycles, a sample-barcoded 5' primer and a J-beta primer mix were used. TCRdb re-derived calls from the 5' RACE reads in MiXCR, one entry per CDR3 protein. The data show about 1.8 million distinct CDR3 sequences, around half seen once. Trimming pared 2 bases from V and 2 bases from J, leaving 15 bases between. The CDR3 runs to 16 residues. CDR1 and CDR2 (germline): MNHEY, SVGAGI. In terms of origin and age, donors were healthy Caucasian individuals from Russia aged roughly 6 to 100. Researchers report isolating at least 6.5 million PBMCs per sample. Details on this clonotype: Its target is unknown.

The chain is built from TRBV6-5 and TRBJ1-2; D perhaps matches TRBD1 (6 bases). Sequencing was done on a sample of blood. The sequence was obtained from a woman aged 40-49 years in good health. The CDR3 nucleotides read TGTGCCAGCAGTTACAATGGGGGGCGCATAAACTATGGCTACACCTTC. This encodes CASSYNGGRINYGYTF.